Given below is one TCR beta chain in context. TCRdb keeps only in-frame clones here, not all; method: immunoSEQ multiplex PCR. In the table there are some 80,000 clones, 90% to 97% of which are singletons. This specimen comes from a study of cytomegalovirus exposure and HLA in healthy donors. This CDR3 spans 17 amino acids. Trimming took 6 bases from V and 4 from J, leaving 22 bases between them. Germline-derived CDR1 and CDR2 are LNHNV and YYDKDF (reference sequence). The specimen sequenced was PBMCs. The sequence came from a woman aged 18-29 years in good health and CMV-seronegative. The V call is TRBV15, the J call TRBJ2-1; weak D call: TRBD2 (6 bases). In nucleotides, the CDR3 is TGTGCCACCAGAATAGGGACTCCCCAGGCGGGGTACAATGAGCAGTTCTTC. Translation: CATRIGTPQAGYNEQFF.